The clone carrying this T cell receptor (beta chain) was recorded a few times. Antigen specificity is unknown. The sample originates from a study of post-analysis software for immune sequencing data. The study's findings and limits: There were about five TRBV segments more frequent in patients than controls, and TRBV5-6, TRBV5-1 and TRBV20-1 were among them. Significantly lower normalized Chao1 diversity was seen in multiple sclerosis patients than in controls.

Unique molecular identifiers featured in each of the TCR beta cDNA libraries. A single record per CDR3 protein comes from TCRdb applying MiXCR to the PCR reads. Here the sample spans 600,000 to 750,000 distinct CDR3 sequences, more than 50% being singletons. The CDR3 consists of 15 residues. Germline values: CDR1 MNHEY, CDR2 SVGAGI. V lost 6 bases to trimming and J lost 5 bases; unmatched junction nucleotides: 9. Sequencing input: blood. The source is a girl aged 2 to 10 with multiple sclerosis. The rearrangement joins TRBV6-5 to TRBJ2-5, with TRBD2 identical over 10 bases. The chain's CDR3 is CASRPSGGAGETQYF. The CDR3 bases are TGTGCCAGCAGACCCAGCGGGGGGGCCGGGGAGACCCAGTACTTC.